Below, 18 T cell receptor beta chains from the same sample are listed, as sequenced in a study of T cells in women clearing cervical HPV infection. Using immunoSEQ multiplex PCR, the repertoire was profiled, and TCRdb retains in-frame clones only, with some absent. In all, the sample yields fewer than 40,000 clones. The sample consisted of blood buffy coat. Every receptor here comes from a woman aged 18-70 years with a cervical HPV16 infection that either progressed to CIN3+ or cleared (not recorded which).

Comment on this clone: The read terminates 3 residues ahead of where the CDR3 ends, so the germline J gene completes it. The rearrangement joins TRBV7-8 to TRBJ2-7; D gene ambiguous. V was cut by 1 base and J by 6 bases, with 16 bases left in between. The CDR3 has 15 amino acids. In germline, CDR1 is SGHVS, CDR2 FQNEAQ. The DNA read from the CDR3 is TGTGCCAGCAGCTTAGTTGGTGACACCTCTTTCGAG. Its translation is CASSLVGDTSFE. The whole CDR3 reads CASSLVGDTSFEQYF. The entire variable domain, with the rest obtained from reference TRBV7-8 and TRBJ2-7, is as follows: GAGVSQSPRYKVAKRGQDVALRCDPISGHVSLFWYQQALGQGPEFLTYFQNEAQLDKSGLPSDRFFAERPEGSVSTLKIQRTQQEDSAVYLCASSLVGDTSFEQYFGPGTRLTVT.

Points on this clone: Read sequence stops 3 residues before the CDR3 end, and the germline J gene provides the missing end. This chain joins TRBV9 and TRBJ1-2; 7 nucleotides match TRBD1. With 3 bases clipped from V and 4 bases from J, the junction kept 21 bases outside the gene matches. The CDR3 is 19 amino acids. CDR1 and CDR2 (germline): SGDLS, YYNGEE. The sequenced part of the CDR3 DNA is TGTGCCAGCAGCGCACCTTCAGAGGGGGCAGGGGATAATGGCTATGGC. This translates into CASSAPSEGAGDNGYG. The entire CDR3 protein reads CASSAPSEGAGDNGYGYTF.

On this clone itself: From the germline J gene comes the end of the CDR3, since the read stops 3 residues before it. The rearrangement joins TRBV7-9 to TRBJ1-4; D possibly corresponds to TRBD1 (5 bases). CDR1 and CDR2 (germline): SEHNR, FQNEAQ (reference sequence). CDR3 size: 14 residues. Partial CDR3 DNA: TGTGCCAGCAGCGTCGACAGTTATAATTCACCA. This gives the protein CASSVDSYNSP. The entire CDR3 protein is CASSVDSYNSPLFF.

Comment on this clone: The CDR3 extends 3 residues past the end of the read, so its final part is completed from the germline J gene. The J gene is TRBJ2-3, the V gene TRBV10-3, with 8 bases lining up with TRBD2. The germline V gene has CDR1 ENHRY and CDR2 SYGVKD. This CDR3 is built from 14 residues. The junction had 8 bases not matched to a gene; V was cut back by 6 bases and J by 6 bases. The CDR3: CAIRRGGGPDTQYF. CDR3 bases read: TGTGCCATCAGGAGGGGCGGGGGGCCCGATACG.

As concerns this clone: The read gets to within 3 residues of the CDR3 end, and the germline J gene fills in the rest. This rearrangement joins TRBV6-2 or TRBV6-3 to TRBJ2-1, with 10 nucleotides matching TRBD2. The CDR3 length is 15 residues. Germline V gene sequence: CDR1 MNHEY, CDR2 SVGEGT. Trimming took 4 bases from V and 7 from J; bases not matched to a gene: 7. Here the CDR3 reads CASSSLAGDPNEQFF. The part of the CDR3 DNA that was read is TGTGCCAGCAGTTCCCTAGCGGGGGACCCTAATGAG.

This clone ranks as medium-sized in terms of frequency. The read ends 3 residues shy of where the CDR3 ends; the end is completed using the germline J gene. V usage is TRBV7-2 and J usage is TRBJ1-6, with D hard to call. V was shortened by 0 bases and J by 7 bases, with 13 bases between the two germline ends. The CDR3 spans 16 residues. Germline-derived CDR1 and CDR2 are SGHTA and FQGNSA. The CDR3 sequence: CASSLAGSGNNSPLHF. CDR3 DNA (partial): TGTGCCAGCAGCTTAGCCGGCTCAGGCAACAATTCACCC.

The CDR3 loop reads CSARRQGAGTNEKLFF. Incomplete CDR3 DNA: TGCAGTGCTAGGCGACAGGGGGCGGGAACTAATGAAAAA. This sequence joins TRBV20-1 and TRBJ1-4, with 10 nucleotides matching TRBD1. The read gets to within 3 residues of the CDR3 end, and the germline J gene fills in the rest. CDR3 size: 16 residues. The V gene end was trimmed by 3 bases and the J gene end by 1 base; junction bases not matched to a gene: 5. CDR1 and CDR2 from the germline V gene are DFQATT and SNEGSKA (reference sequence).

A note on this clone: Coverage ceases 3 residues before the CDR3 finishes, and the germline J gene fills in the end. The chain recombines TRBV7-2 with TRBJ2-3, with 7 bases matching TRBD2. Germline assignment: CDR1 SGHTA and CDR2 FQGNSA. There are 15 residues in the CDR3. The chain's CDR3 is CASSPGWRAGETQYF. The covered CDR3 bases are TGTGCCAGCAGCCCAGGTTGGCGGGCGGGGGAGACG.

For this clone: The DNA ends 3 residues before the CDR3 does, and the rest of the CDR3 is filled in from the germline J gene. The chain carries TRBV19 and TRBJ1-4; D might be TRBD1 (6 bases). Germline CDR1 LNHDA, CDR2 SQIVND (reference sequence). The CDR3 totals 16 residues. V was pared by 6 bases and J by 4 bases, with 18 bases between. The CDR3 DNA, read in part, is TGTGCCAGTAGCACCTCTACGGACAGACATAATGAAAAA. Amino acid sequence: CASSTSTDRHNEK. The full CDR3 is CASSTSTDRHNEKLFF.

Remarks on this clone: The read ends 3 residues shy of where the CDR3 ends; the end is completed using the germline J gene. The chain couples TRBV20-1 to TRBJ1-5; D gene unclear. V gave up 0 bases and J gave up 0 bases, with 15 bases separating them. The CDR3 runs 17 residues. CDR1 is DFQATT and CDR2 is SNEGSKA in the germline V gene (reference sequence). CDR3 sequence reads: CSARDWAASSSNQPQHF. The covered CDR3 bases are TGCAGTGCTAGAGATTGGGCAGCTTCGTCTAGCAATCAGCCC.

Comment on this clone: The missing CDR3 end, 3 residues past where the read stops, is filled in from the germline J gene. The chain is built from TRBV7-9 and TRBJ1-1; TRBD1 might be the D (5 bases). This CDR3 has 14 amino acids. V was shortened by 3 bases and J by 2 bases, with 10 bases between the two germline ends. Germline CDR1 is SEHNR and CDR2 is FQNEAQ (reference sequence). This chain's CDR3 is CASSFAGTNTEAFF. The sequenced CDR3 bases are TGTGCCAGCAGCTTTGCGGGGACTAACACTGAA.

Points on this clone: Read data end 3 residues before the CDR3 end; the end is taken from the germline J gene. V and J are TRBV30 and TRBJ2-7; 8 bases match TRBD2. The CDR3 sequence is 15 residues long. The V segment lost 1 base and the J segment 5 bases; nucleotides outside the gene matches: 10. CDR1 is GTSNPN and CDR2 is SVGIG in the germline V gene (reference sequence). The chain's CDR3 is CAWSEWRGVSDEQYF. Incomplete CDR3 DNA: TGTGCCTGGAGTGAGTGGCGGGGGGTGAGCGACGAG.

Comment on this clone: The junction shows a germline mismatch at one end, possibly a read error. CDR3 amino acids: CASSEGHRNSEAFF. CDR3 bases read: TGTGCCAGCAGTGAGGGACACCGGAACTCTGAA. The V call is TRBV6-1, the J call TRBJ1-1; D may be TRBD1 (6 bases). The observed sequence ends 3 residues before the CDR3 terminus, with the missing tail filled in from the germline J gene. CDR1 and CDR2 (germline): MNHNS, SASEGT. The CDR3 is made up of 14 amino acids.

Regarding this clone: Coverage ceases 3 residues before the CDR3 finishes, and the germline J gene fills in the end. The chain uses TRBV7-8 and TRBJ2-5; TRBD2 might be the D (6 bases). Looked up from germline, CDR1 is SGHVS and CDR2 is FQNEAQ. V was shortened by 6 bases and J by 5 bases, with 16 bases between the two germline ends. The CDR3 extends over 14 amino acids. The DNA read from the CDR3 is TGTGCCAGCAGTTCTCGGGGGATTGGGGAGACC. It codes for CASSSRGIGET. The entire CDR3 protein reads CASSSRGIGETQYF.

As to this clone: Read coverage stops 3 residues before the CDR3 terminus; the germline J gene supplies the remainder. The rearrangement joins TRBV7-6 to TRBJ1-2; D not resolved. Germline loops: CDR1 SGHVS, CDR2 FNYEAQ. The CDR3 loop spans 13 amino acids. CDR3 sequence reads: CASSLGLLDTYTF. The sequenced part of the CDR3 DNA is TGTGCCAGCAGCTTAGGGTTACTAGATACC. The whole variable domain, remainder taken from reference TRBV7-6 and TRBJ1-2, is GAGVSQSPRYKVTKRGQDVALRCDPISGHVSLYWYRQALGQGPEFLTYFNYEAQQDKSGLPNDRFSAERPEGSISTLTIQRTEQRDSAMYRCASSLGLLDTYTFGSGTRLTVV.

On this clone: At one end, the junction sequence differs from germline, possibly due to a read error. The read gets to within 3 residues of the CDR3 end, and the germline J gene fills in the rest. The V call is TRBV4-2, the J call TRBJ2-3, with TRBD2 identical over 8 bases. Germline CDR1 reads LGHNA; CDR2 reads YNFKEQ. The CDR3 length is 17 residues. CDR3 DNA, as far as it was read: TGCGCCAGCAGCCAATCCCATAGCGGGGTGCGCACAGATACG. It is translated as CASSQSHSGVRTDT. The full-length CDR3 reads as CASSQSHSGVRTDTQYF.

This clone counts as medium-sized (0.01 to 0.1%) by frequency. CDR3 protein: CASRSGQLNTGELFF. The DNA read from the CDR3 is TGTGCCAGCAGGTCGGGACAGCTGAACACCGGGGAG. The gene calls are TRBV6-2 or TRBV6-3 and TRBJ2-2, with 7 bases matching TRBD1. The read ends 3 residues before the CDR3 terminus; that terminus is restored from the germline J gene. The J segment lost 1 base and the V segment lost 6 bases, leaving 5 bases of the junction unmatched. Germline CDR1 is MNHEY and CDR2 is SVGEGT. The CDR3 length is 15 residues.

Worth noting for this clone: The read ends 3 residues shy of where the CDR3 ends; the end is completed using the germline J gene. This chain connects TRBV6-1 to TRBJ1-2; 8 bases fit TRBD1. V gave up 2 bases and J gave up 4 bases; unmatched junction bases: 3. Germline V gene lookup returns CDR1 MNHNS and CDR2 SASEGT. The CDR3 length is 14 residues. The CDR3 protein is CASSETGGGYGYTF. The sequenced CDR3 bases are TGTGCCAGCAGTGAAACAGGGGGAGGCTATGGC.